The T cell receptor (beta chain) described here comes from a study of identical twins. TCRdb re-analysed the 5' RACE reads in MiXCR, keeping a single row per CDR3 protein. This table has around 1.7 million distinct CDR3 sequences, 25% to 35% appearing once. Findings and limits, study-wide: Abundant beta clonotypes from cord blood bore fewer insertions; memory repertoires lacked this pattern.

CDR3 length: 14 amino acids. Germline V lookup: CDR1 MDHEN, CDR2 SYDVKM. With regard to this clonotype: Its cognate antigen is unknown.

The chain has TRBV28 and TRBJ2-4; TRBD2 might be the D (5 bases). The J call may be wrong; the DNA end is better matched by TRBJ2-7. The TCR comes from a newborn girl in good health. Sequencing was performed on cord blood. CDR3 amino acids: CASSLGIPAYEQYF. CDR3 nucleotides: TGTGCCAGCAGTCTCGGGATTCCTGCCTACGAGCAGTACTTC.